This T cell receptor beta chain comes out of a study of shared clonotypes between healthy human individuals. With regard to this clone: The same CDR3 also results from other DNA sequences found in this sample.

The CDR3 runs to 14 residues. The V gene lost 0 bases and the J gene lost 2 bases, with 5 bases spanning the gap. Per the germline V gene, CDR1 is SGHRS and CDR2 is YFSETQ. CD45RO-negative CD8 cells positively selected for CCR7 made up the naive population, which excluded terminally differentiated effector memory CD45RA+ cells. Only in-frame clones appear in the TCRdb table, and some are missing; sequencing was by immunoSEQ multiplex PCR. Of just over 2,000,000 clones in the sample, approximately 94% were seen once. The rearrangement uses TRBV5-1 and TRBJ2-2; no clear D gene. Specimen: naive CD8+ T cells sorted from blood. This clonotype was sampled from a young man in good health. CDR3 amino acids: CASSLGPNTGELFF. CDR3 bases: TGCGCCAGCAGCTTGGGGCCCAACACCGGGGAGCTGTTTTTT.